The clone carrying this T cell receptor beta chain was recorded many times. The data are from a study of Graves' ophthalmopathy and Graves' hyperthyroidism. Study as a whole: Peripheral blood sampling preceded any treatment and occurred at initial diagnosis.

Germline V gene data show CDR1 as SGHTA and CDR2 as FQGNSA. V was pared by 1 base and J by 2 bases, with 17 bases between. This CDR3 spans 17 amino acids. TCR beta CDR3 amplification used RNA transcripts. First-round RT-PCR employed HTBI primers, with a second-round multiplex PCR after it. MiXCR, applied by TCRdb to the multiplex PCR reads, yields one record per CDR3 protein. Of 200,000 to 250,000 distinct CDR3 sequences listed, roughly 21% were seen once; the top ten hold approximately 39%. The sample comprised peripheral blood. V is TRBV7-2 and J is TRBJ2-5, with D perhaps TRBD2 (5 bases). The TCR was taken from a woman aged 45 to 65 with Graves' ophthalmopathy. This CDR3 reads CASSLGPGLGGQETQYF. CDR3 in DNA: TGTGCCAGCAGCTTAGGCCCTGGACTGGGTGGGCAAGAGACCCAGTACTTC.